Below are 2 T cell receptor beta chains sequenced from a single sample in a study of blood T cell repertoires in COVID-19. The protocol was immunoSEQ multiplex PCR, while the TCRdb copy is restricted to in-frame clones and leaves out a portion. The table has about 150,000 clones, roughly 90% seen once; the top ten hold 1.5% to 2%. Sequenced input: peripheral blood. These receptors originate from a human donor in a cohort sampled during active COVID-19.

The rearrangement links TRBV29-1 to TRBJ2-3, with TRBD2 matching over 10 bases. With V trimmed by 7 bases and J by 4 bases, 5 bases remained unmatched. Germline-derived CDR1 and CDR2 are SQVTM and ANQGSEA. This CDR3 contains 13 residues. The CDR3: CSAISGGSDTQYF. As DNA, the CDR3 is TGCAGCGCTATTAGCGGGGGGTCAGATACGCAGTATTTT.

CDR3 DNA: TGCGCCAGCAGTCTGATTCGGGGGTACGAGCAGTACTTC. This encodes CASSLIRGYEQYF. This chain links TRBV10-2 with TRBJ2-7, with D tentatively TRBD2 (6 bases). The CDR3 sequence is 13 residues long. Looked up from germline, CDR1 is WSHSY and CDR2 is SAAADI. The ends were cut back, 5 bases at V and 4 bases at J, with 12 bases in the middle.